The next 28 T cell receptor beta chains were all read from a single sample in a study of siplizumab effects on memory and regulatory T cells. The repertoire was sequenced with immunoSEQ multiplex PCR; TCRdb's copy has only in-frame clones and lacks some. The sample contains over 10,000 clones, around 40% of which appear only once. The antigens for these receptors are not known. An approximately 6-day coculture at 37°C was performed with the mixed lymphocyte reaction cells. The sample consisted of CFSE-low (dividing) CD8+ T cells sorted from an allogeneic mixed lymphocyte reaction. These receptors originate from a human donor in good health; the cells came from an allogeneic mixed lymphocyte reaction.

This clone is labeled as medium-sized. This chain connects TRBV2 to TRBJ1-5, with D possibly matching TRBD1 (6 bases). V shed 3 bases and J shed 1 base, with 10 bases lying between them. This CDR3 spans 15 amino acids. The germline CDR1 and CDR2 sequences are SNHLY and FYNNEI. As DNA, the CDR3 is TGTGCCAGCAGTGACGCAGGGGTAAGCAATCAGCCCCAGCATTTT. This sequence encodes CASSDAGVSNQPQHF.

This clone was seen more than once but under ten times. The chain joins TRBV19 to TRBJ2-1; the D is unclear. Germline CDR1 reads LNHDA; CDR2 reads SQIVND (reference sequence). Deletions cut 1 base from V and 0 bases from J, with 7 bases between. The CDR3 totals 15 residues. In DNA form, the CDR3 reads TGTGCCAGTAGTATAGCCCTTAGCTCCTACAATGAGCAGTTCTTC. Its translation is CASSIALSSYNEQFF.

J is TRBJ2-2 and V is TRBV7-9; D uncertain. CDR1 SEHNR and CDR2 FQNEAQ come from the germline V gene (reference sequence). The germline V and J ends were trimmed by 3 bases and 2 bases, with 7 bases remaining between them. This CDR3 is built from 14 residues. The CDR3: CASSLTVNTGELFF. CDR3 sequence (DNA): TGTGCCAGCAGCTTGACGGTAAACACCGGGGAGCTGTTTTTT.

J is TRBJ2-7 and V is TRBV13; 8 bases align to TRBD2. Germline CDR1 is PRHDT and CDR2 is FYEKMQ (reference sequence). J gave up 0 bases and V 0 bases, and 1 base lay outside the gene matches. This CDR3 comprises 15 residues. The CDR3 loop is CASSLGTSVSYEQYF. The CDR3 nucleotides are TGTGCCAGCAGCTTAGGGACTAGCGTCTCCTACGAGCAGTACTTC.

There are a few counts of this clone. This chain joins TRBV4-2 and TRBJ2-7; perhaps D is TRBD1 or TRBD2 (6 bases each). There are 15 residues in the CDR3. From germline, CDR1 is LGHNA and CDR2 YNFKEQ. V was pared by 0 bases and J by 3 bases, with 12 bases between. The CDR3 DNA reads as TGTGCCAGCAGCCAAGACCCGGGGGCGGGCTACGAGCAGTACTTC. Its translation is CASSQDPGAGYEQYF.

The CDR3 DNA reads as TGTGCCTGGAGTGTTTGGGATTTAGATACGCAGTATTTT. Its translation is CAWSVWDLDTQYF. The chain recombines TRBV30 with TRBJ2-3; the D is unclear. Germline-derived CDR1 and CDR2 are GTSNPN and SVGIG (reference sequence). The CDR3 contains 13 residues. V lost 0 bases and J lost 5, with 9 bases in between.

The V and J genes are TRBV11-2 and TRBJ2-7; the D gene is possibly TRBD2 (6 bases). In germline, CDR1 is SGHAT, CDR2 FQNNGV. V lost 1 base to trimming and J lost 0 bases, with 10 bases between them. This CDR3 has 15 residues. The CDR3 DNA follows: TGTGCCAGCAGCTTAGGTGGGGGGAGCTCCTACGAGCAGTACTTC. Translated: CASSLGGGSSYEQYF.

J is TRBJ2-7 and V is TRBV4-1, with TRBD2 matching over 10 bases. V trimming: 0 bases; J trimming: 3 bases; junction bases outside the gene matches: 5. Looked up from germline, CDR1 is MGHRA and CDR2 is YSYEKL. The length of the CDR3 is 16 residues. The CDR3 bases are TGCGCCAGCAGCCAAGACGGGACTAGCGTCTACTACGAGCAGTACTTC. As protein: CASSQDGTSVYYEQYF.

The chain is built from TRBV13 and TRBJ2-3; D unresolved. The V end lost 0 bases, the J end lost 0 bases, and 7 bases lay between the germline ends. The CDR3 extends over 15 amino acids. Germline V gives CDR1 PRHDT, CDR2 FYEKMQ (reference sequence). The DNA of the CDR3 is TGTGCCAGCAGCTTAGGCGTTACTAGCACAGATACGCAGTATTTT. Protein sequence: CASSLGVTSTDTQYF.

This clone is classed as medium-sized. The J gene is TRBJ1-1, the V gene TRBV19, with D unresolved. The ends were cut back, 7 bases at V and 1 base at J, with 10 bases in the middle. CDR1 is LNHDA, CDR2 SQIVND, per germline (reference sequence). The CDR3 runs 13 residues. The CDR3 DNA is TGTGCCAGTATCATCCCCACGAACACTGAAGCTTTCTTT. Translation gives CASIIPTNTEAFF.

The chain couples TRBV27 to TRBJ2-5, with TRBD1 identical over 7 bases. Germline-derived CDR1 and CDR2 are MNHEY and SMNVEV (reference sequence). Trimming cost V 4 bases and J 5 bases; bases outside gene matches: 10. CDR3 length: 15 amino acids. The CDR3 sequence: CASSSYVGGMETQYF. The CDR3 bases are TGTGCCAGCAGTTCTTATGTAGGGGGCATGGAGACCCAGTACTTC.

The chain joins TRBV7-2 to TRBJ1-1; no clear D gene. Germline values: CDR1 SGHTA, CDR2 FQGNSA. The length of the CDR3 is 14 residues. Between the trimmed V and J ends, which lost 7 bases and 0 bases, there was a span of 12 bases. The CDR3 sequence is CASIENEMNTEAFF. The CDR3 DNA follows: TGTGCCAGCATCGAAAACGAGATGAACACTGAAGCTTTCTTT.

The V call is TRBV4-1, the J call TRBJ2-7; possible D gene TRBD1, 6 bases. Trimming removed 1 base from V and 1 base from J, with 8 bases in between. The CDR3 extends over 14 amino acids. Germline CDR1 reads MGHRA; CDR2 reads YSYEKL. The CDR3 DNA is TGCGCCAGCAGCCAAGGAGGACAGTCCTACGAGCAGTACTTC. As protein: CASSQGGQSYEQYF.

CDR3: CASSSAGGEGYGYTF. The CDR3, as DNA: TGTGCCAGCAGCTCAGCGGGGGGCGAAGGCTATGGCTACACCTTC. This chain uses TRBV7-9 with TRBJ1-2, with TRBD1 as a possible D gene (6 bases). V gave up 4 bases and J gave up 4 bases, with 16 bases separating them. From germline, CDR1 is SEHNR and CDR2 FQNEAQ (reference sequence). This CDR3 spans 15 amino acids.

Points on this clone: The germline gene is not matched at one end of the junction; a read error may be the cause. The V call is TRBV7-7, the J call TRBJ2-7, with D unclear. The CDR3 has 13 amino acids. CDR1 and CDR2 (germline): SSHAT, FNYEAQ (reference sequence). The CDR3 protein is CASSLTTAYEQYF. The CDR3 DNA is TGTGCTAGCAGCTTAACTACAGCCTACGAGCAGTACTTC.

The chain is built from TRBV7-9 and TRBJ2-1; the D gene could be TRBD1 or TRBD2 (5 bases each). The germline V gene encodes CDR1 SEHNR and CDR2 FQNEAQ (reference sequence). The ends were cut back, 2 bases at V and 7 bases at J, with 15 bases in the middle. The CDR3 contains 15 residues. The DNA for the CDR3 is TGTGCCAGCAGCTTACCGTCCTGGGGCGGGAATGAGCAGTTCTTC. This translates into CASSLPSWGGNEQFF.

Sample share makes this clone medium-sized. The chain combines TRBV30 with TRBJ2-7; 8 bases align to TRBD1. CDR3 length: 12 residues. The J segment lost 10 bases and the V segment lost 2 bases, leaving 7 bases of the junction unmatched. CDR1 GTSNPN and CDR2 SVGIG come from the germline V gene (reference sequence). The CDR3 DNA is TGTGCCTGGAGTCCGACGACAGGGGTTCAGTACTTC. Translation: CAWSPTTGVQYF.

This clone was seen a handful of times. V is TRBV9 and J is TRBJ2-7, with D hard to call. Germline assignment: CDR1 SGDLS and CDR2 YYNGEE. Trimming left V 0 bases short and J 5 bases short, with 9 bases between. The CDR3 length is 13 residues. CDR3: CASSVGFTDEQYF. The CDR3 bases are TGTGCCAGCAGCGTAGGATTCACGGACGAGCAGTACTTC.

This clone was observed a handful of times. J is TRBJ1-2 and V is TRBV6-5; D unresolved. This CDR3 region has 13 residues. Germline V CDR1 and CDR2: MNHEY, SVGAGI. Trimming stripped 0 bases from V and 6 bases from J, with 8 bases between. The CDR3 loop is CASSYSPRNGYTF. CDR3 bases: TGTGCCAGCAGTTACTCGCCAAGGAATGGCTACACCTTC.

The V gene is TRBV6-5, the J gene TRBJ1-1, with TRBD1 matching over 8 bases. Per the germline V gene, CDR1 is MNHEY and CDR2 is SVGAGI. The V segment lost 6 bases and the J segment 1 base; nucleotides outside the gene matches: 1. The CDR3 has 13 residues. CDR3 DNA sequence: TGTGCCAGCAGAGGGACAGGGAACACTGAAGCTTTCTTT. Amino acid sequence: CASRGTGNTEAFF.

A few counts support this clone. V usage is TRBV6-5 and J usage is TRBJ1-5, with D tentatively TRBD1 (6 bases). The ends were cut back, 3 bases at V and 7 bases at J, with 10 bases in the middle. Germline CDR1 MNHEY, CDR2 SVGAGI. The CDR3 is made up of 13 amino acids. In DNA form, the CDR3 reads TGTGCCAGCAGTTATATACAGGGCCAGCCCCAGCATTTT. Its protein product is CASSYIQGQPQHF.

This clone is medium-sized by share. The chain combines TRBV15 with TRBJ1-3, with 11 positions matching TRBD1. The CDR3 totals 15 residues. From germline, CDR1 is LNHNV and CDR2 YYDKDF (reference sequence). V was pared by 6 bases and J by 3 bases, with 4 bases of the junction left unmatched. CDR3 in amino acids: CATRPDRGLGNTIYF. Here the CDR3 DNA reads TGTGCCACCAGGCCGGACAGGGGGCTTGGAAACACCATATATTTT.

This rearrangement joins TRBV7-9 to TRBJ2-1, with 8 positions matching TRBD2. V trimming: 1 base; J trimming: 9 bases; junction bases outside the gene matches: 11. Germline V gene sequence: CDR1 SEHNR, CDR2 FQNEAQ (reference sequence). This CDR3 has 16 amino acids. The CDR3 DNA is TGTGCCAGCAGCTTAGTGGCCGGGACTAGGGGCCGTGAGCAGTTCTTC. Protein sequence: CASSLVAGTRGREQFF. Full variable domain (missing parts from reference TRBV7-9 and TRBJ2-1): DTGVSQNPRHKITKRGQNVTFRCDPISEHNRLYWYRQTLGQGPEFLTYFQNEAQLEKSRLLSDRFSAERPKGSFSTLEIQRTEQGDSAMYLCASSLVAGTRGREQFFGPGTRLTVL.

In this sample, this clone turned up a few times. DNA of the CDR3: TGTGCCAGCAGCTTAGTTGGGAGCTCCTACAATGAGCAGTTCTTC. Translation: CASSLVGSSYNEQFF. The chain employs TRBV7-6 and TRBJ2-1, with D possibly being TRBD2 (5 bases). CDR1 and CDR2 from the germline V gene are SGHVS and FNYEAQ. The CDR3 runs to 15 residues. V lost 1 base and J lost 0, with 7 bases in between.

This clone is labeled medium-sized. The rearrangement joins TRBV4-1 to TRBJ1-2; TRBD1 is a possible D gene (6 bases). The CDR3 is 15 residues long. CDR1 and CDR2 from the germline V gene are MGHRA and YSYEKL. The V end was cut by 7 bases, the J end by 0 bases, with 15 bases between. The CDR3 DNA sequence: TGCGCCAGCAAGATACAGGGATCGGCTAACTATGGCTACACCTTC. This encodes CASKIQGSANYGYTF.

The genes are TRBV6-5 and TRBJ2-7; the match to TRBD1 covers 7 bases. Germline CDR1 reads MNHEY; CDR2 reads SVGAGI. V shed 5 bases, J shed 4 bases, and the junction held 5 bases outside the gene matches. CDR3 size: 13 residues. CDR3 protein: CASSGTAKYEQYF. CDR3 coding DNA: TGTGCCAGCAGTGGGACAGCGAAATACGAGCAGTACTTC.

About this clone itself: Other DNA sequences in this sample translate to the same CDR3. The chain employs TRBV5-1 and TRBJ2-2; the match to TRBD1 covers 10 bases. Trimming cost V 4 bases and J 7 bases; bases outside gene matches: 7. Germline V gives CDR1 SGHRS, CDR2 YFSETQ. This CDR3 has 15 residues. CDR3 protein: CASSTDRGRGGELFF. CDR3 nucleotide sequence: TGCGCCAGCAGCACAGACAGGGGGCGAGGCGGGGAGCTGTTTTTT.

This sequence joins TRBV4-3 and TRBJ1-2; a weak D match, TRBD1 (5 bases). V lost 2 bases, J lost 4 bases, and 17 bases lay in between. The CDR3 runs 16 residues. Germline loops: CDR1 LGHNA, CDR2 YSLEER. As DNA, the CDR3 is TGCGCCAGCAGCCAATCTATTTCGGCAGGGCTCTATGGCTACACCTTC. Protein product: CASSQSISAGLYGYTF.